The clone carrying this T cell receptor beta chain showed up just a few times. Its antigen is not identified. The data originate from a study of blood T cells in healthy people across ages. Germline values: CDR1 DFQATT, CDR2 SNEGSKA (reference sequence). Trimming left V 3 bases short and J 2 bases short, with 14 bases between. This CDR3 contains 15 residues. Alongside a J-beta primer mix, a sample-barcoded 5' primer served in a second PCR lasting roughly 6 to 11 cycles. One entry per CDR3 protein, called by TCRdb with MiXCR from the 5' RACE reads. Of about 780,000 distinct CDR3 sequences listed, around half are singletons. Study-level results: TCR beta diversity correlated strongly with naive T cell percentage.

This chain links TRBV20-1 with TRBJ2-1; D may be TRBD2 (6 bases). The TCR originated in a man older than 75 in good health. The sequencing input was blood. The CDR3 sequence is CSASLRGLPYNEQFF. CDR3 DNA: TGCAGTGCTAGCTTAAGGGGACTCCCCTACAATGAGCAGTTCTTC.